This TCR beta chain is from a study of response to subunit inactivated influenza vaccine. Broader study findings: There was a suggestion from the authors that each seasonal influenza vaccination recruits few new T cells.

This clonotype came up many times. Its antigen remains unknown. TCRdb ran MiXCR on the RT-PCR reads and lists one entry per CDR3 protein. The sample lists some 190,000 distinct CDR3 sequences, approximately 15% occurring once. CDR3 length: 16 residues. CDR1 is DFQATT and CDR2 is SNEGSKA in the germline V gene (reference sequence). The trim removed 0 bases at V and 4 bases at J, leaving 9 bases unmatched. The V and J genes are TRBV20-1 and TRBJ2-1, with 7 bases lining up with TRBD1. Sequencing used CD8+ T cells sorted from PBMCs, obtained 4 to 6 days after vaccination. The TCR originated in a man between 50 and 59 years old who received an inactivated influenza vaccine. The CDR3 is CSARDLLRDSYNEQFF. Here the CDR3 DNA reads TGCAGTGCTAGAGATCTTCTCCGGGACAGTTACAATGAGCAGTTCTTC.